These 16 T cell receptor beta chains came from one sample sequenced in a study of T cell responses to AZD1222 COVID-19 vaccine. Sequencing was performed with immunoSEQ multiplex PCR; in TCRdb, only in-frame clones are kept and a portion is missing. The sample records approximately 170,000 clones, about 90% being singletons. The specimen comprised peripheral blood, sampled 28 days after the second AZD1222 dose. The receptor source for this set is an adult who received the AZD1222 COVID-19 vaccine.

The rearrangement joins TRBV7-9 to TRBJ1-2; D remains unclear. In germline, CDR1 is SEHNR, CDR2 FQNEAQ (reference sequence). The germline V and J ends were trimmed by 2 bases and 6 bases, with 13 bases remaining between them. This CDR3 comprises 14 residues. CDR3 residues: CASSLQTFLDGYTF. CDR3 nucleotides: TGTGCCAGCAGCTTACAGACATTTCTAGATGGCTACACCTTC. Based on the CDR3 plus reference TRBV7-9 and TRBJ1-2, the full variable domain is DTGVSQNPRHKITKRGQNVTFRCDPISEHNRLYWYRQTLGQGPEFLTYFQNEAQLEKSRLLSDRFSAERPKGSFSTLEIQRTEQGDSAMYLCASSLQTFLDGYTFGSGTRLTVV.

The V gene is TRBV6-5, the J gene TRBJ1-5; D remains ambiguous. Per the germline V gene, CDR1 is MNHEY and CDR2 is SVGAGI. The V and J ends lost 0 bases and 7 bases respectively, with 7 bases between them. The CDR3 loop spans 13 amino acids. The CDR3 DNA sequence: TGTGCCAGCAGTTACTCGCTTTTCCAGCCCCAGCATTTT. It yields the protein CASSYSLFQPQHF.

The gene calls are TRBV5-1 and TRBJ1-3; 7 bases align to TRBD1. CDR1 is SGHRS, CDR2 YFSETQ, per germline. The CDR3 has 16 amino acids. Trimming removed 0 bases from V and 2 bases from J; junction bases left unmatched: 5. CDR3 amino acids: CASSLALQGTGNTIYF. The DNA of the CDR3 is TGCGCCAGCAGCTTGGCATTACAGGGGACTGGAAACACCATATATTTT.

The rearrangement links TRBV6-1 to TRBJ2-1, with TRBD2 matching 11 bases. Germline V gene sequence: CDR1 MNHNS, CDR2 SASEGT. The CDR3 has 17 residues. Germline trimming cut 0 bases from V and 2 bases from J; bases unmatched to any gene: 3. Here the CDR3 DNA reads TGTGCCAGCAGTGAAGCGCCGGGACTAGCGGCCTACAATGAGCAGTTCTTC. Protein sequence: CASSEAPGLAAYNEQFF.

V is TRBV5-6 and J is TRBJ2-7; TRBD2 aligns across 8 bases. The CDR3 is 12 residues long. Germline trimming cut 1 base from V and 6 bases from J; bases unmatched to any gene: 0. Germline V gives CDR1 SGHDT, CDR2 YYEEEE. The CDR3 sequence is CASSLSGGEQYF. In nucleotides, the CDR3 is TGTGCCAGCAGCTTGAGCGGGGGCGAGCAGTACTTC. Based on the CDR3 plus reference TRBV5-6 and TRBJ2-7, the full variable domain is DAGVTQSPTHLIKTRGQQVTLRCSPKSGHDTVSWYQQALGQGPQFIFQYYEEEERQRGNFPDRFSGHQFPNYSSELNVNALLLGDSALYLCASSLSGGEQYFGPGTRLTVT.

This clone came up once. The CDR3 reads CASSLGTSTYEQYF. The CDR3 DNA follows: TGTGCCAGCAGCTTAGGGACATCGACCTACGAGCAGTACTTC. This chain joins TRBV7-9 and TRBJ2-7; TRBD1 might be the D (5 bases). The CDR3 has 14 amino acids. Trimming shortened V by 1 base and J by 2 bases, and 9 bases separated the two germline ends. CDR1 and CDR2 from the germline V gene are SEHNR and FQNEAQ (reference sequence). The full variable domain, rest sourced from reference TRBV7-9 and TRBJ2-7, is DTGVSQNPRHKITKRGQNVTFRCDPISEHNRLYWYRQTLGQGPEFLTYFQNEAQLEKSRLLSDRFSAERPKGSFSTLEIQRTEQGDSAMYLCASSLGTSTYEQYFGPGTRLTVT.

The rearrangement joins TRBV18 to TRBJ2-1; D is possibly TRBD1 or TRBD2 (7 bases each). Trimming removed 3 bases at V and 5 bases at J, with 20 bases between. The CDR3 spans 17 residues. Germline CDR1 and CDR2: KGHSH and LQKENI. The DNA of the CDR3 is TGTGCCAGCTCACCCCAGGGGGGGGCTGGACACCACAATGAGCAGTTCTTC. Translation: CASSPQGGAGHHNEQFF.

The chain combines TRBV7-9 with TRBJ2-2; TRBD2 might be the D (7 bases). Germline values: CDR1 SEHNR, CDR2 FQNEAQ (reference sequence). Trimming removed 5 bases from V and 7 bases from J, with 11 bases in between. This CDR3 region has 13 residues. The CDR3 loop is CASSTGGHGELFF. In nucleotides, the CDR3 is TGTGCCAGCAGCACCGGGGGGCACGGGGAGCTGTTTTTT.

The chain carries TRBV5-8 and TRBJ1-1; D is possibly TRBD1 (6 bases). Trimming left V 4 bases short and J 0 bases short, with 13 bases between. In germline, CDR1 is SGHTS, CDR2 YDEGEE. This CDR3 has 15 residues. CDR3 DNA: TGTGCCAGCAGCCTAGGACAGAGCATGAACACTGAAGCTTTCTTT. Amino acid sequence: CASSLGQSMNTEAFF.

This chain uses TRBV18 with TRBJ1-5; D is perhaps TRBD1 (5 bases). CDR3 size: 13 residues. Trimming cost V 2 bases and J 6 bases, with 8 bases left between them. Per the germline V gene, CDR1 is KGHSH and CDR2 is LQKENI. The DNA of the CDR3 is TGTGCCAGCTCACCAGGGGACGGTCAGCCCCAGCATTTT. Translated, it gives CASSPGDGQPQHF.

The chain links TRBV5-1 to TRBJ1-6; D gene ambiguous. The CDR3 has 14 amino acids. Trimming pared 4 bases from V and 3 bases from J, leaving 8 bases between. Germline CDR1 reads SGHRS; CDR2 reads YFSETQ. CDR3: CASSTGSYNSPLHF. The CDR3 DNA follows: TGCGCCAGCAGCACCGGGAGCTATAATTCACCCCTCCACTTT.

The V call is TRBV19, the J call TRBJ1-1; D may be TRBD1 (5 bases). The length of the CDR3 is 19 residues. CDR1 and CDR2 (germline): LNHDA, SQIVND (reference sequence). Trimming took 0 bases from V and 1 from J, leaving 21 bases between them. Here the CDR3 DNA reads TGTGCCAGTAGTATAGATCTGCCAGGGAGAGTTGAAAGGAACACTGAAGCTTTCTTT. It yields the protein CASSIDLPGRVERNTEAFF.

In regard to this clone: One junction end disagrees with the germline gene, perhaps due to a read error. The chain employs TRBV5-1 and TRBJ1-1, with a tentative D call TRBD1 (6 bases). The V gene's germline CDR1 is SGHRS and CDR2 YFSETQ. The length of the CDR3 is 17 residues. The CDR3 DNA reads as TGCGCCAGCCGCCCCCCGTTAACCGTCACGGGGGACACAGAAGCTTTCTTT. Encoded protein: CASRPPLTVTGDTEAFF.

In its sample, this clone was seen once. This chain joins TRBV7-8 and TRBJ1-1; 8 bases agree with TRBD1. Trimming removed 4 bases from V and 4 bases from J; junction bases left unmatched: 2. The CDR3 is 13 residues long. Germline V gene data show CDR1 as SGHVS and CDR2 as FQNEAQ. The DNA for the CDR3 is TGTGCCAGCAGCTCCGGACAGGGCACTGAAGCTTTCTTT. This codes for CASSSGQGTEAFF.

The chain employs TRBV19 and TRBJ1-4, with TRBD1 as a possible D gene (6 bases). V gave up 7 bases and J gave up 10 bases, with 25 bases separating them. The V gene's germline CDR1 is LNHDA and CDR2 SQIVND (reference sequence). The CDR3 covers 16 residues. For the CDR3, the DNA is TGTGCCAGTAAGCGAAGGGGGACAACGCTGGGGGGAAAACTGTTTTTT. Amino acid sequence: CASKRRGTTLGGKLFF.

The rearrangement uses TRBV10-3 and TRBJ1-6, with TRBD1 matching 7 bases. CDR3 length equals 13 residues. The germline V gene encodes CDR1 ENHRY and CDR2 SYGVKD. J gave up 7 bases and V 10 bases, and 7 bases lay outside the gene matches. CDR3 in amino acids: CATGDRENSPLHF. The CDR3, as DNA: TGTGCCACCGGAGACAGGGAGAATTCACCCCTCCACTTT.